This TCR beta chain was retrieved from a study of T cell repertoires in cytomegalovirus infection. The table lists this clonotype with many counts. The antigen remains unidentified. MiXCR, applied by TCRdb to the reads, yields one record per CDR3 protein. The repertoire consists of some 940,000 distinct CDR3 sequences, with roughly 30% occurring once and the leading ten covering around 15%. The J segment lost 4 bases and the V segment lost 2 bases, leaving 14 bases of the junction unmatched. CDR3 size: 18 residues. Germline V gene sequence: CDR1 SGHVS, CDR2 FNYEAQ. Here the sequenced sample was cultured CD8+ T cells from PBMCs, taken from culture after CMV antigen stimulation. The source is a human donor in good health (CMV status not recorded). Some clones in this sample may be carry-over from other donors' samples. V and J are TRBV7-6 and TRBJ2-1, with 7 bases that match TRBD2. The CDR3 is CASSLLALGGSLYNEQFF. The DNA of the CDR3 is TGTGCCAGCAGCTTACTGGCGCTGGGGGGGAGCCTGTACAATGAGCAGTTCTTC.